This is a list of T cell receptor beta chains from one sample in a study of diagnostic markers for celiac disease. Each CDR3 protein gets one entry in TCRdb, which reprocessed the reads and gives no DNA. The sample's table shows hundreds of distinct CDR3 sequences. Sample: either unsorted cells or a sorted T cell fraction (not recorded which). All receptors come from a human donor. The CDR3 runs from the conserved cysteine through the conserved F or W. The listing skips clone size in some rows; elsewhere it reads once, few, many or a size class.

v_gene	j_gene	abundance	CDR3aa
TRBV28	TRBJ1-1	large	CASSGAGMNTEAFF
TRBV7-3	TRBJ1-1	medium-sized	CASSLVANTEAFF
TRBV14	TRBJ2-2	large	CASSLDRGSTGELFF
TRBV7-6	TRBJ2-6	medium-sized	CASSLYSGANVLTF
TRBV10-3	TRBJ2-1	large	CAISDTGYNEQFF
TRBV7-9	TRBJ2-5	medium-sized	CASSFQGGPQETQYF
TRBV18	TRBJ2-1	medium-sized	CASSLDREQFF
TRBV20-1	TRBJ2-2	medium-sized	CSARDPAGGAGELFF
TRBV20-1	TRBJ2-7	medium-sized	CSASPGRALGEQYF
TRBV27	TRBJ2-2	medium-sized	CASIRDRNTGELFF
TRBV2	TRBJ2-1	large	CASSGTSGINEQFF
TRBV3-1	TRBJ1-4	.	CASSQRDTRGRGEKLFF
TRBV20-1	TRBJ1-2	large	CSARDRGKTLGVYGYTF
TRBV2	TRBJ2-3	.	CATSGRVGLPTITDTQYF
TRBV11-2	TRBJ2-3	medium-sized	CASSLLAGGTDTQYF
TRBV20-1	TRBJ1-1	large	CSAPPGPRDTEAFF
TRBV20-1	TRBJ2-7	large	CSALGVGYEQYF
TRBV6-2/TRBV6-3	TRBJ1-2	.	CASSKRTGPKGYTF
TRBV10-3	TRBJ2-3	large	CAISESGTSTDTQYF
TRBV29-1	TRBJ2-1	hyperexpanded	CSVESGLAGSYNEQFF
TRBV4-3	TRBJ2-7	medium-sized	CASSSSQGLSYEQYF
TRBV20-1	TRBJ1-5	medium-sized	CSARDSRNFGQPQHF
TRBV30	TRBJ2-7	.	CAWSFRGTNSYEQYF
TRBV7-2	TRBJ2-3	medium-sized	CASSLLAGTDTQYF
TRBV20-1	TRBJ1-4	medium-sized	CSAAQTSQGKLFF
TRBV7-2	TRBJ2-3	.	CASSLLQGRPDTQYF
TRBV19	TRBJ1-1	medium-sized	CASSIEGTVNTEAFF
TRBV10-2	TRBJ1-1	.	CASSDRGVTEAFF
TRBV20-1	TRBJ1-2	hyperexpanded	CSAIRAEYGYTF
TRBV7-9	TRBJ2-7	medium-sized	CASRPTGRPYEQYF
TRBV20-1	TRBJ1-6	large	CSARDKGNNSPLHF
TRBV11-2	TRBJ2-7	.	CASSKTGATYEQYF
TRBV6-4	TRBJ2-2	medium-sized	CASSDSAGQGTGELFF
TRBV20-1	TRBJ2-7	medium-sized	CSARSIWLEQYF
TRBV12-3/TRBV12-4	TRBJ2-5	medium-sized	CASSPLKPGPARETQYF
TRBV3-1	TRBJ2-7	.	CASSQREGGREQYF
TRBV4-3	TRBJ2-7	medium-sized	CASSQARGISYEQYF
TRBV2	TRBJ2-1	large	CASSGLTNEQFF
TRBV10-1	TRBJ1-1	large	CASSPYRTGPTSNTEAFF
TRBV19	TRBJ2-1	.	CASSIDLRQGYNEQFF
TRBV4-2	TRBJ1-1	medium-sized	CASSQDQASWTEAFF
TRBV7-2	TRBJ1-5	large	CASSLVSNQPQHF
TRBV5-6	TRBJ1-1	large	CASREQGRAEAFF
TRBV9	TRBJ2-1	large	CASSPREKSYNEQFF